The sequence of this TCR beta chain was determined in a study of blood T cell repertoires in COVID-19 (TCRdb year 2020). Some background on the complete study: Samples covering the acute and convalescent phases of COVID-19 were provided by collaborators in the United States, Italy and Spain. The prospective study material was composed of cDNA or gDNA derived from T cells, B-cell-depleted T cells, or PBMCs. Subjects who had been exposed to COVID-19, were actively infected with it, or had recovered from it provided the deeply sampled blood TCRbeta repertoires that made up the dataset. The repertoires were made available in a free public database intended to serve as a resource for research on the immune response to SARS-CoV-2. The samples were drawn from two sources: the first 160 participants of the ongoing ImmuneRACE study, and approximately 1,300 subjects contributed by 6 global collaborators. A de-identified subject ID, COVID-19 status, age in years and sex were almost always included in the sample metadata. Where available, HLA class I and class II types were obtained from metadata supplied by the sample provider rather than from assay-based typing. What the work shows at the level of the full study, not this receptor alone: The quantity of clinical and demographic metadata differed by source and by participant and was supplied without curation.

This clone was observed at least ten times. Its recognized antigen is unknown. No per-base quality is available; no much larger clone lies one base away. TCRbeta CDR3 regions were amplified from genomic DNA using the immunoSEQ Assay, a bias-controlled multiplex PCR. The study's own analysis went as follows. The number of nucleated cells in each sample was estimated by amplification of reference gene primers within the assay. To quantify the absolute abundance of each unique TCRbeta CDR3 rearrangement, sequence reads were collapsed and filtered. For each sample, productive Simpson clonality was calculated as the square root of Simpson's diversity index across productive rearrangements. TCRdb took over this immuneACCESS table, retaining in-frame rearrangements with V and J assigned. Such tables are incomplete; in checked studies, under half of the missing clones stem from an unresolved V gene, and the remainder is unexplained. Clone size and the V and J calls come from that table; the DNA yielded D and trimming. This sample is represented by about 68,000 clones; nearly 80% of them were singletons. 5.5% to 7% of the sample is taken by the ten largest.

The collaborating institutions used their own protocols to collect whole blood in K2EDTA tubes. Collaborator samples were shipped for TCRbeta analysis as frozen whole blood, isolated PBMCs, or DNA extracted from either sample type. The sequenced sample consisted of peripheral blood. The clonotype was recovered from a woman aged 60-70 years with acute or convalescent COVID-19.

The DNA sequence reads TGCGCCAGCACCACAGAGGGATGGGGGGAAGAAGCTTTCTTT. Translated, this gives CASTTEGWGEEAFF. The rearrangement joined TRBV4-1 to TRBJ1-1, with a weak D call of TRBD1 (5 bases match). V was cut back by 7 bases and J by 8 bases, leaving a gap of 20 bases between them. As encoded in the germline V gene, CDR1 is MGHRA while CDR2 is YSYEKL. Including the terminal cysteine and phenylalanine, the CDR3 comprises 14 residues. Only the CDR3 DNA is retained, 42 bases long and in frame from the first base.